Shown below are 14 T cell receptor beta chains from a single sample sequenced in a study of regulatory T cells in long-lasting Graves disease (dated by TCRdb to 2020 to 2023). Library preparation employed multiplex PCR. The listed sequencing device is Illumina HiSeq 4000. iRepertoire HTBI primers and Arm-PCR amplification of CDR3 regions were used to construct TCR beta libraries. TCRdb reworked the public reads: Q25 trimming with fastp, MiXCR clone assembly, productive beta chains retained. A single entry per CDR3 protein holds the most common genes and DNA from its merged rows. The sample includes roughly 560,000 distinct CDR3 sequences, with roughly 16% observed a single time. The top ten constitute roughly 25% of the sample. In the paper's terms, the time point label means: newly diagnosed GD, antithyroid drugs for less than 3 months. RNA was extracted from PBMCs in TRIzol for both TCR sequencing and RNA sequencing.

This same sample was also part of a study on T cells in Graves' hyperthyroidism and ophthalmopathy.

The sample in question was peripheral blood mononuclear cells (PBMCs), obtained at new diagnosis, from a patient treated with antithyroid drugs. The receptors shown here come from a woman aged 40-60 years with Graves disease. Donor details come from another sample of the same person, matched by shared clones.

In this sample, this clonotype turned up many times. The J gene is TRBJ2-7, the V gene TRBV6-1; possibly TRBD2 for D (5 bases). The V end lost 4 bases, the J end lost 1 base, and 11 bases lay between the germline ends. Germline V gene lookup returns CDR1 MNHNS and CDR2 SASEGT. The CDR3 has 14 amino acids. CDR3 loop: CASSGARGSYEQYF. CDR3 bases: TGTGCCAGCAGTGGGGCTCGGGGATCCTACGAGCAGTACTTC.

V gene TRBV6-1 combines with J gene TRBJ2-2, with a weak D call TRBD1 (6 bases). The CDR3 covers 15 residues. Trimming removed 7 bases from V and 0 bases from J, with 12 bases in between. CDR1 is MNHNS, CDR2 SASEGT, per germline. CDR3 amino acids: CASTPTGSNTGELFF. In DNA, the CDR3 is TGTGCCAGCACCCCAACAGGGTCGAACACCGGGGAGCTGTTTTTT.

Details on this clonotype: This may be a read error: a much more frequent sequence differs by one nucleotide. The chain recombines TRBV28 with TRBJ1-5; perhaps TRBD1 as D (5 bases). The V gene lost 7 bases and the J gene lost 6 bases, with 16 bases spanning the gap. Germline CDR1 is MDHEN and CDR2 is SYDVKM. The CDR3 runs to 14 residues. The CDR3 protein is CASTHGGTSQPQHF. CDR3 DNA: TGTGCCAGCACCCATGGGGGGACCAGTCAGCCCCAGCATTTT.

Ten or more counts support this clonotype. This chain uses TRBV5-1 with TRBJ1-1; D is possibly TRBD1 (5 bases). Trimming removed 6 bases at V and 7 bases at J, with 19 bases between. This CDR3 has 14 amino acids. The germline V gene has CDR1 SGHRS and CDR2 YFSETQ. The CDR3 DNA follows: TGCGCCAGCACGCCCGGTGGGAGGGGAGATGAAGCTTTCTTT. Amino acids: CASTPGGRGDEAFF.

This clonotype appeared a few times. V and J are TRBV7-9 and TRBJ2-5, with TRBD2 identical over 16 bases. V shed 5 bases and J 4 bases; nucleotides not matched to a gene: 7. CDR1 SEHNR and CDR2 FQNEAQ come from the germline V gene (reference sequence). The CDR3 consists of 17 residues. The CDR3 DNA follows: TGTGCCAGCAGCGCCGGGACTAGCGGGGGGGCATCAGAGACCCAGTACTTC. Protein: CASSAGTSGGASETQYF.

This clonotype was picked up a small number of times. The chain combines TRBV19 with TRBJ1-2, with a tentative D call TRBD1 (5 bases). CDR3 length: 15 residues. V was trimmed by 2 bases and J by 6 bases, leaving 16 bases between them. Germline CDR1 reads LNHDA; CDR2 reads SQIVND (reference sequence). The chain's CDR3 is CASSILEGVGHGYTF. For the CDR3, the DNA is TGTGCCAGTAGTATACTTGAGGGCGTGGGACATGGCTACACCTTC.

This sequence joins TRBV29-1 and TRBJ2-4; D remains unclear. The CDR3 sequence is 13 residues long. V was cut by 3 bases and J by 1 base, with 7 bases left in between. Germline lookup yields CDR1 SQVTM and CDR2 ANQGSEA. The CDR3 loop is CSVEAAAKNIQYF. The CDR3 nucleotides are TGCAGCGTTGAGGCCGCGGCCAAAAACATTCAGTACTTC.

This clonotype was counted only a few times. V usage is TRBV28 and J usage is TRBJ1-3, with D perhaps matching TRBD1 (6 bases). Trimming left V 5 bases short and J 1 base short, with 15 bases between. The CDR3 is 16 amino acids. Germline V lookup: CDR1 MDHEN, CDR2 SYDVKM. In nucleotides, the CDR3 is TGTGCCAGCAGTCCTCCACTCACAGGGTCTGGAAACACCATATATTTT. Translated: CASSPPLTGSGNTIYF.

Many counts were recorded for this clonotype. The V and J genes are TRBV12-3 or TRBV12-4 and TRBJ1-1; D perhaps matches TRBD1 (5 bases). V gave up 5 bases and J gave up 3 bases, with 13 bases separating them. The CDR3 length is 14 residues. CDR3 sequence reads: CASSLGARDTEAFF. CDR3 nucleotide sequence: TGTGCCAGCAGTCTGGGCGCCAGGGACACTGAAGCTTTCTTT.

The gene calls are TRBV2 and TRBJ1-6; the match to TRBD1 covers 8 bases. From germline, CDR1 is SNHLY and CDR2 FYNNEI. V lost 6 bases to trimming and J lost 5 bases; unmatched junction nucleotides: 6. The CDR3 is 15 residues long. CDR3 sequence (DNA): TGTGCCAGCAGGGCGACAGGGGCTAATAATTCACCCCTCCACTTT. The encoded protein is CASRATGANNSPLHF.

This clonotype came up many times. A read error may account for a junction end that differs from germline. The chain is built from TRBV5-1 and TRBJ1-1, with D perhaps TRBD1 (6 bases). Germline CDR1 reads SGHRS; CDR2 reads YFSETQ. The CDR3 extends over 14 amino acids. The CDR3: CASSFQDRNTEAFF. The CDR3, as DNA: TGTGCCAGCAGCTTCCAGGACAGAAACACTGAAGCTTTCTTT.

This clonotype has just a few counts. The J gene is TRBJ2-3, the V gene TRBV11-3, with 8 bases lining up with TRBD1. In germline, CDR1 is SGHNT, CDR2 YENEEA. The CDR3 runs to 15 residues. The J segment lost 3 bases and the V segment lost 0 bases, leaving 2 bases of the junction unmatched. CDR3 coding DNA: TGTGCCAGCAGCTTAGAGGGACAGGTTACAGATACGCAGTATTTT. Translation: CASSLEGQVTDTQYF.

This clonotype has ten or more counts. This chain joins TRBV11-2 and TRBJ2-3; D might be TRBD1 (5 bases). CDR1 is SGHAT, CDR2 FQNNGV, per germline. This CDR3 is 13 amino acids long. Trimming removed 6 bases at V and 4 bases at J, with 11 bases between. Written as DNA, the CDR3 is TGTGCCAGCAGTTTACCAGGGCCAGATACGCAGTATTTT. Amino acids: CASSLPGPDTQYF. Using reference TRBV11-2 and TRBJ2-3 for the parts outside the CDR3, the full variable domain is EAGVAQSPRYKIIEKRQSVAFWCNPISGHATLYWYQQILGQGPKLLIQFQNNGVVDDSQLPKDRFSAERLKGVDSTLKIQPAKLEDSAVYLCASSLPGPDTQYFGPGTRLTVL.

There are a few counts of this clonotype. CDR3 sequence reads: CASSEGTGAPSTEAFF. CDR3 sequence (DNA): TGTGCCAGCAGTGAAGGGACAGGGGCCCCGAGCACTGAAGCTTTCTTT. The chain has TRBV6-1 and TRBJ1-1, with TRBD1 identical over 9 bases. From germline, CDR1 is MNHNS and CDR2 SASEGT. The CDR3 has 16 residues. With 1 base clipped from V and 4 bases from J, the junction kept 7 bases outside the gene matches.